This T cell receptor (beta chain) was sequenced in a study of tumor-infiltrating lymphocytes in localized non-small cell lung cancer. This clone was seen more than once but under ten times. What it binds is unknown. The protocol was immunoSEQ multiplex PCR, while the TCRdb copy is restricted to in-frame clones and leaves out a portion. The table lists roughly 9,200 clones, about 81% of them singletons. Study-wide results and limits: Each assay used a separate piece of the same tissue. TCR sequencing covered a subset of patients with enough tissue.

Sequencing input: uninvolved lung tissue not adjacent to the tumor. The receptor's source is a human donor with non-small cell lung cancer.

Here the CDR3 DNA reads TGTGCCAGCAGCTTGGGACAGACAGTTTACGAGCAGTACTTC. Protein: CASSLGQTVYEQYF. The V call is TRBV5-4, the J call TRBJ2-7; D is possibly TRBD1 (5 bases). The CDR3 sequence is 14 residues long. Trimming stripped 0 bases from V and 4 bases from J, with 11 bases between. Germline CDR1 and CDR2: SGHNT and YYREEE (reference sequence).